This T cell receptor beta chain was obtained from a study of blood T cell repertoires in COVID-19. About the research overall: Donors in the United States, Italy and Spain gave samples during acute or convalescent COVID-19.

The method was immunoSEQ multiplex PCR; TCRdb's version includes in-frame clones alone and lacks a portion of them. The sample lists 150,000 to 200,000 clones; 78% were seen once. The CDR3 spans 13 residues. V gave up 6 bases and J gave up 0 bases, with 6 bases separating them. Germline loops: CDR1 SGHRS, CDR2 YFSETQ. Cohorts were assigned according to the clinical history that participants reported. The specimen sequenced was PBMCs or T cells enriched from blood (not recorded which). V is TRBV5-1 and J is TRBJ2-2; D not certain. This clonotype originated in a woman between 45 and 65 years old who had recovered from COVID-19. Here the CDR3 DNA reads TGCGCCAGCACCGAGCCGAACACCGGGGAGCTGTTTTTT. Amino acids: CASTEPNTGELFF.